This T cell receptor (beta chain) comes out of a study of CD8+ T cells in alopecia areata. Regarding treatment: oral pan-JAK inhibitor, 5-10 mg twice daily. This CDR3 contains 16 residues. V lost 1 base, J lost 1 base, and 1 base stayed unmatched. The germline CDR1 and CDR2 sequences are SGHTA and FQGNSA. Isolated RNA was reverse transcribed into cDNA used as the sequencing template. Here immunoSEQ multiplex PCR was the method, and the copy in TCRdb shows in-frame clones only, minus some. The data show about 280,000 clones, roughly 60% seen once. The material was CD4+ T cells sorted from blood, obtained at week 24, from a patient treated with tofacitinib. This sequence was found in a human donor with alopecia areata. This chain uses TRBV7-2 with TRBJ2-2, with 9 bases fitting TRBD2. CDR3 loop: CASSLVAGVNTGELFF. The CDR3, as DNA: TGTGCCAGCAGCTTAGTAGCGGGGGTGAACACCGGGGAGCTGTTTTTT.